This is a list of T cell receptor beta chains from one sample in a study of shared clonotypes between healthy human individuals. Repertoires were generated with immunoSEQ multiplex PCR, while TCRdb's copy carries only in-frame clones and drops some. The sample includes roughly 520,000 clones, 95% to 96% of them seen just once. Sequencing was carried out using naive CD4+ T cells sorted from blood. The receptor set was obtained from a woman aged 25 to 39 in good health. Each CDR3 is given with its conserved first and last residue. A D gene is named only where the DNA matches it firmly. Rows may omit the clone size; those that give it use once, few, many or a size class.

j_call clone_size v_call d_call cdr3_nt cdr3_aa
TRBJ1-5 once TRBV19 . TGTGCCAGTAGTATCGGGGGGTTCTATAGCAATCAGCCCCAGCATTTT CASSIGGFYSNQPQHF
TRBJ2-6 . TRBV6-4 . TGTGCCAGCAGTGACACGGCGGGGACTGGGGCCAACGTCCTGACTTTC CASSDTAGTGANVLTF
TRBJ2-3 . TRBV5-1 TRBD2 TGCGCCAGCAGCTTGGGGCGGGAGGCAGATACGCAGTATTTT CASSLGREADTQYF
TRBJ1-1 . TRBV7-9 . TGTGCCAGCAGGTCATGGACAGCGGAAAAGAACACTGAAGCTTTCTTT CASRSWTAEKNTEAFF
TRBJ2-7 . TRBV7-8 TRBD1 TGTGCCAGCAGGGGGGACAGGGGGCCCTACGAGCAGTACTTC CASRGDRGPYEQYF
TRBJ2-1 . TRBV7-9 . TGTGCCAGCAGCTTAGCGGGACCCCGCAATGAGCAGTTCTTC CASSLAGPRNEQFF
TRBJ1-3 . TRBV7-2 . TGTGCCAGCAGCCATCTCACGTCTGGAAACACCATATATTTT CASSHLTSGNTIYF
TRBJ2-5 . TRBV7-9 TRBD2 TGTGCCAGCAGCTTAGGTAGGACTAGCGGGAGGCAGGAGACCCAGTACTTC CASSLGRTSGRQETQYF
TRBJ1-3 . TRBV29-1 . TGCAGCGTGGCGCCGACGGACATCAGATCGGGCTCTGGAAACACCATATATTTT CSVAPTDIRSGSGNTIYF
TRBJ2-7 few TRBV7-4 TRBD1 TGTGCCAGCAGCCACCAGACAGGGATGGAGCAGTACTTC CASSHQTGMEQYF
TRBJ1-1 . TRBV5-4 . TGTGCCAGCAGCTTGGTGGGCAGGGGATACACTGAAGCTTTCTTT CASSLVGRGYTEAFF
TRBJ2-1 . TRBV11-3 TRBD1 TGTGCCAGCAGCCTGGGACAGGGGACCAACAATGAGCAGTTCTTC CASSLGQGTNNEQFF
TRBJ1-1 . TRBV5-1 TRBD1 TGCGCCAGCAGCTTGCCGGGACAGGGGAACACTGAAGCTTTCTTT CASSLPGQGNTEAFF
TRBJ2-7 . TRBV10-3 TRBD2 TGTGCCATCACCCCGAGCGGGAGGAGTTACGAGCAGTACTTC CAITPSGRSYEQYF
TRBJ2-7 . TRBV28 . TGTGCCAGCATTCCCCGGGACATTGTTCCCTCCTACGAGCAGTACTTC CASIPRDIVPSYEQYF
TRBJ2-1 . TRBV29-1 TRBD2 TGCAGCGTAGAAGCGGGATACACGGATGAGCAGTTCTTC CSVEAGYTDEQFF
TRBJ2-1 . TRBV4-1 . TGCGCCAGCAGCCAGACCGGGCGACAGTTCTTC CASSQTGRQFF
TRBJ2-2 . TRBV10-3 . TGTGCCATCAGTGAGTCGGGCCCTAACACCGGGGAGCTGTTTTTT CAISESGPNTGELFF
TRBJ2-7 . TRBV7-9 . TGTGCCAGCAGCTTAACCTCTAGGCGGGGACAGCCCTACGAGCAGTACTTC CASSLTSRRGQPYEQYF
TRBJ2-7 . TRBV4-1 TRBD2 TGCGCCAGCAGCCAGGGGGGACTAGCGGACGCCTACGAGCAGTACTTC CASSQGGLADAYEQYF
TRBJ1-2 once TRBV28 . TGTGCCAGCAGTTTAAGGCAGAGCTATGGCTACACCTTC CASSLRQSYGYTF
TRBJ2-7 . TRBV5-1 . TGCGCCAGCACCCCTGGACACGAGCAGTACTTC CASTPGHEQYF
TRBJ1-2 . TRBV19 . TGTGCCAGTAACATGTGGGGGCGCGGCTATGGCTACACCTTC CASNMWGRGYGYTF
TRBJ2-7 . TRBV11-2 TRBD2 TGTGCCAGCAGCGGATGGACTAGAAAGGACAAGTACGAGCAGTACTTC CASSGWTRKDKYEQYF